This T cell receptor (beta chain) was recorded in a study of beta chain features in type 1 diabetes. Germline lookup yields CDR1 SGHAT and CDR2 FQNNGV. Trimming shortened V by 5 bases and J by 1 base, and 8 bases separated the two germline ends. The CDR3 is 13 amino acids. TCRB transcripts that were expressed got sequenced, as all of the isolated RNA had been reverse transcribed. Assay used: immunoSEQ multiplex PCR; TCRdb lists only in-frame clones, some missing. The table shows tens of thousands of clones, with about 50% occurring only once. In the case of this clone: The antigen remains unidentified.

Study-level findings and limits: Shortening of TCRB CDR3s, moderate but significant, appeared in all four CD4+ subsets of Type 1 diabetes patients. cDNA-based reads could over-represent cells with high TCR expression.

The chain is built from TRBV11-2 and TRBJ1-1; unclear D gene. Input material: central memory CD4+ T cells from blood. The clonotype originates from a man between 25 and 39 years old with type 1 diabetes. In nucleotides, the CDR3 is TGTGCCAGCAGCGCGGACTGGAACACTGAAGCTTTCTTT. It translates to CASSADWNTEAFF.